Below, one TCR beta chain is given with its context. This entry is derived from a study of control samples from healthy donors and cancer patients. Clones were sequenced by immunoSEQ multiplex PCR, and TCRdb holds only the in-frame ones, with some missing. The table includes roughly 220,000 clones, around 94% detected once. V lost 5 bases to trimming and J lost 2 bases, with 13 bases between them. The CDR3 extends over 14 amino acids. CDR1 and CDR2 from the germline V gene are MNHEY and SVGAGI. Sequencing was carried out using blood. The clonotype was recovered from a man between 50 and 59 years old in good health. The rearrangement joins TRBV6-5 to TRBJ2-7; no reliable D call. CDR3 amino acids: CASSPSVAPYEQYF. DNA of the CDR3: TGTGCCAGCAGTCCCTCGGTCGCCCCCTACGAGCAGTACTTC.